This T cell receptor (beta chain) was sequenced in a study of cytomegalovirus exposure and HLA in healthy donors. As concerns this clone: Its antigen is not identified.

Trimming removed 6 bases from V and 6 bases from J, with 20 bases in between. This CDR3 region has 16 residues. The germline CDR1 and CDR2 sequences are MDHEN and SYDVKM. Study-wide points: In an earlier analysis, productive rearrangement rates for most beta V segments clustered near 87% or 30%.

PCR primers comprised 60 Vbeta and 13 Jbeta primers. Data came from immunoSEQ multiplex PCR; TCRdb stores just in-frame clones and leaves some out. This sample carries approximately 180,000 clones, around 84% of them seen once, and the ten largest clones take around 1.7%. The rearrangement links TRBV28 to TRBJ1-4, with D perhaps matching TRBD1 (6 bases). The sequence was collected from a young woman in good health and CMV-seronegative. Material for sequencing was PBMCs. CDR3 coding DNA: TGTGCCAGCAGACCGTTTTTTCAGGGGTTTGATGAAAAACTGTTTTTT. Translation: CASRPFFQGFDEKLFF.